This TCR beta chain derives from a study of cytomegalovirus exposure and HLA in healthy donors. The study, taken as a whole, reports: In a later analysis, productive TCRs from donors in an Asian-associated ancestry cluster reportedly carried fewer N-insertions than the cohort mean.

CDR1 is SGHKS and CDR2 is YYEKEE in the germline V gene (reference sequence). Trimming took 9 bases from V and 0 from J, leaving 12 bases between them. This CDR3 spans 13 amino acids. Researchers ran the PCR with 60 Vbeta and 13 Jbeta primers. Here immunoSEQ multiplex PCR was the method, and the copy in TCRdb shows in-frame clones only, minus some. The sample has 150,000 to 200,000 clones; about 85% are singletons. Concerning this clone itself: No antigen is known for it.

J is TRBJ1-1 and V is TRBV5-5; no definite D call. Sequencing was carried out using PBMCs. This clonotype was sampled from a man in his fifties in good health and CMV-seronegative. The CDR3 is CATNVGVNTEAFF. CDR3 DNA: TGTGCCACCAATGTGGGAGTGAACACTGAAGCTTTCTTT.